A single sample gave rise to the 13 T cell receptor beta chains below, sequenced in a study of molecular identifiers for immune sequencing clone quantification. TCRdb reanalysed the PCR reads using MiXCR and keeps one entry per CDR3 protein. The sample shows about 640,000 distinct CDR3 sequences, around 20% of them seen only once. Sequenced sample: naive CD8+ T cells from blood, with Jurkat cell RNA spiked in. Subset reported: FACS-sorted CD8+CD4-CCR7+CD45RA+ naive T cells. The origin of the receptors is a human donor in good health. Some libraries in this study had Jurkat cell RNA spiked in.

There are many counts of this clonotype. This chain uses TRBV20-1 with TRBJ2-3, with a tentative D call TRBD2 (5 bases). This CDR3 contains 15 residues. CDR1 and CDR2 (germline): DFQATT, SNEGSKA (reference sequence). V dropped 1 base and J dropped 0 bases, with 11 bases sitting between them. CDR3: CSARGSEVSTDTQYF. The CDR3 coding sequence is TGCAGTGCTAGAGGTTCGGAGGTTAGCACAGATACGCAGTATTTT.

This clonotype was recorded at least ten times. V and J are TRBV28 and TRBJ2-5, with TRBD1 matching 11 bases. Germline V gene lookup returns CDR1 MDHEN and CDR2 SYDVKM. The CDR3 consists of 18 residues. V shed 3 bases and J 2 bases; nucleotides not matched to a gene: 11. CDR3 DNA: TGTGCCAGCAGTTTCGGACAGGGGGCTTACGGACATCAAGAGACCCAGTACTTC. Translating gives CASSFGQGAYGHQETQYF.

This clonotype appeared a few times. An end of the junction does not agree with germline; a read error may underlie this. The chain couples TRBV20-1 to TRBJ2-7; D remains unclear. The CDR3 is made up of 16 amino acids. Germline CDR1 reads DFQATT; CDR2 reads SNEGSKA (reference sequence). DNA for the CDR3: TGCAATGCTAGAGAAGGATCAGACGGGTCAACCTACGAGCAGTACTTC. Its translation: CNAREGSDGSTYEQYF.

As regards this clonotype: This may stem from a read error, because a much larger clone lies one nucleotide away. CDR3 sequence reads: CASSFLLPYNEQFF. CDR3 nucleotide sequence: TGTGCCAGCAGCTTTTTGCTACCCTACAATGAGCAGTTCTTC. This rearrangement joins TRBV7-2 to TRBJ2-1; D is undetermined. This CDR3 is built from 14 residues. Per the germline V gene, CDR1 is SGHTA and CDR2 is FQGNSA. Between the trimmed V and J ends, which lost 3 bases and 2 bases, there was a span of 8 bases.

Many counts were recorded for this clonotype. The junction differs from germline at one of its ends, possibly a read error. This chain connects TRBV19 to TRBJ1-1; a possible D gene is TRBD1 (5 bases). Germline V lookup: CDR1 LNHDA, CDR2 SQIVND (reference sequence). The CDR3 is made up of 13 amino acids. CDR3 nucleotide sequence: TGTGCCAGCAGTATCGGACAGAACACTGAAGCTTTCTTT. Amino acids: CASSIGQNTEAFF.

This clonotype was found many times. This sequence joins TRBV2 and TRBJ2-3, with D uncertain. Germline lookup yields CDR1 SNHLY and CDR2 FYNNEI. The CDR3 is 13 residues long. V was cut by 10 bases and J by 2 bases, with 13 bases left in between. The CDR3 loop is CATLGPDTDTQYF. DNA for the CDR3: TGTGCCACCCTTGGGCCTGACACAGATACGCAGTATTTT.

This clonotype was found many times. DNA of the CDR3: TGCGCCAGCAGCCAGCCGTTTGGGGGCACTGAAGCTTTCTTT. Protein product: CASSQPFGGTEAFF. The gene calls are TRBV4-1 and TRBJ1-1, with D possibly matching TRBD1 (5 bases). The CDR3 loop spans 14 amino acids. Germline CDR1 and CDR2: MGHRA and YSYEKL. Trimming took 3 bases from V and 4 from J, leaving 12 bases between them.

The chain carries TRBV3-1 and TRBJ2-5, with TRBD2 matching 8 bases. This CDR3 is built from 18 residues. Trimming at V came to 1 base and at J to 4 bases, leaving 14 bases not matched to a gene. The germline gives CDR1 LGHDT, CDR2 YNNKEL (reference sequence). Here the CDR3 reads CASSQGPAGGLPGETQYF. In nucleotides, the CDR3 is TGTGCCAGCAGCCAAGGCCCGGCGGGGGGACTACCAGGAGAGACCCAGTACTTC.

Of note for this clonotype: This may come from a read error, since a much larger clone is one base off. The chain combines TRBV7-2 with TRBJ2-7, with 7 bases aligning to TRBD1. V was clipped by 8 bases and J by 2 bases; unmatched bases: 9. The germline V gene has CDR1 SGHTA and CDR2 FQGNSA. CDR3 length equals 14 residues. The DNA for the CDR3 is TGTGCCAGCGACTTATACCAGGGGGCCTACGAGCAGTACTTC. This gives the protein CASDLYQGAYEQYF.

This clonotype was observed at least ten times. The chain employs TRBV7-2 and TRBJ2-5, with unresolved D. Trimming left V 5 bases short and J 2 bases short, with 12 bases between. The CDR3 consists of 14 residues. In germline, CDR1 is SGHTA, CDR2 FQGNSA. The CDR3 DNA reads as TGTGCCAGCAGCCCCCCGAACGCGCAAGAGACCCAGTACTTC. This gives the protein CASSPPNAQETQYF.

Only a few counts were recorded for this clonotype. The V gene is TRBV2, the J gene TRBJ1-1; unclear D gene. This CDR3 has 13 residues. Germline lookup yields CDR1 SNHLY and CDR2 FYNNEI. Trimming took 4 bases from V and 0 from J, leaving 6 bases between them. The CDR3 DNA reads TGTGCCAGCAGTGCCCCAATGAACACTGAAGCTTTCTTT. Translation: CASSAPMNTEAFF.

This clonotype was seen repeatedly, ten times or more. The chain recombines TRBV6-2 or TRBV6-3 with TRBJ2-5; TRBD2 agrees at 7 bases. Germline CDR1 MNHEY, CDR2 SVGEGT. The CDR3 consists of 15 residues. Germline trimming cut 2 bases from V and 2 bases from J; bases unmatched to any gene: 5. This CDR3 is CASSYGDYLQETQYF. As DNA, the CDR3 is TGTGCCAGCAGTTACGGGGACTACCTTCAAGAGACCCAGTACTTC.

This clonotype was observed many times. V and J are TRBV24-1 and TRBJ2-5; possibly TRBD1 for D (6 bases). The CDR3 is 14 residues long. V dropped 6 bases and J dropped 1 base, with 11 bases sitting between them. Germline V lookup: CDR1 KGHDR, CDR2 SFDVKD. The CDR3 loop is CATSFGTIQETQYF. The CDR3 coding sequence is TGTGCCACCAGTTTCGGGACAATCCAAGAGACCCAGTACTTC.